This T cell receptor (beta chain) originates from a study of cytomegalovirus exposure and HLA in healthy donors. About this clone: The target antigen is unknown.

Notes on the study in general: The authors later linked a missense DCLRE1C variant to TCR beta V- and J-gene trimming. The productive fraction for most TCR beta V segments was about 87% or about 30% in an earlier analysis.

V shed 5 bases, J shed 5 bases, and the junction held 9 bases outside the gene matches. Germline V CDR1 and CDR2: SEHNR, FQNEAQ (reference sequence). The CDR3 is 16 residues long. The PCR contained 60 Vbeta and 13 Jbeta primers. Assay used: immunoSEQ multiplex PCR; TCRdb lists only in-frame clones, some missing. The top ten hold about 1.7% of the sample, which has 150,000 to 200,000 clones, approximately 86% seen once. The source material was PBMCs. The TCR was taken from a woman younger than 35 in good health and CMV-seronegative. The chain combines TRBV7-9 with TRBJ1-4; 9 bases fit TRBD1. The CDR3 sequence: CASSPKGDRENEKLFF. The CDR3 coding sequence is TGTGCCAGCAGCCCAAAAGGGGACAGGGAAAATGAAAAACTGTTTTTT.